A few counts support the clone carrying this T cell receptor (beta chain). Produced via immunoSEQ multiplex PCR; TCRdb's table is partial and in-frame only. The profile shows 130,000 to 150,000 clones, less than 85% of them singletons. The data were obtained in a study of blood T cell repertoires in COVID-19. On the study more broadly: Samples taken during acute and convalescent COVID-19 were collected in the United States, Italy and Spain. From T cells, B-cell-depleted T cells, or PBMCs came the material, which was cDNA or gDNA.

Germline V gene data show CDR1 as LNHDA and CDR2 as SQIVND (reference sequence). V was trimmed by 2 bases and J by 7 bases, leaving 17 bases between them. This CDR3 region has 16 residues. The source of this sequence is an elderly woman in a cohort sampled during active or convalescent COVID-19. This chain uses TRBV19 with TRBJ2-2, with D possibly matching TRBD1 (5 bases). The sequencing sample was made of peripheral blood. The CDR3: CASSILVRRTGGELFF. Here the CDR3 DNA reads TGTGCCAGTAGTATACTCGTAAGGAGAACAGGCGGGGAGCTGTTTTTT.